A single T cell receptor (beta chain) is shown here with its context. Its antigen is as yet unknown. Following a re-call of the 5' RACE reads, TCRdb has one entry per CDR3 protein and lacks DNA. Reported are over 150,000 distinct CDR3 sequences; the ten largest clones contain 37%. Germline V gives CDR1 LGHNA, CDR2 YNFKEQ. CDR3 length equals 13 residues. This entry belongs to a study of T cells expressing NK-cell markers. About the research overall: Repertoire data for TCR beta were derived from sorted T cells (CD3+CD56+NKG2C+, CD3+CD56+NKG2C- and CD3+CD56-NKG2C+). Study-level results: Top CD8+ clonotypes included the dominant CD3+CD56+NKG2C+ clonotypes in roughly six donors. Whether expanded NKG2C+ T cell clones were HCMV-specific remained unclear. Leadership of the CD3+CD56-NKG2C+ fraction also belonged to these clonotypes in four donors.

Input material: blood T cells: a sorted CD56 or NKG2C T cell subset, CD4+ or CD8+ T cells, or bulk PBMC T cells (not recorded which). The receptor's source is a woman aged 45-65 years in good health. The chain employs TRBV4-2 and TRBJ2-5. The CDR3 loop reads CASSQDSTETQYF.